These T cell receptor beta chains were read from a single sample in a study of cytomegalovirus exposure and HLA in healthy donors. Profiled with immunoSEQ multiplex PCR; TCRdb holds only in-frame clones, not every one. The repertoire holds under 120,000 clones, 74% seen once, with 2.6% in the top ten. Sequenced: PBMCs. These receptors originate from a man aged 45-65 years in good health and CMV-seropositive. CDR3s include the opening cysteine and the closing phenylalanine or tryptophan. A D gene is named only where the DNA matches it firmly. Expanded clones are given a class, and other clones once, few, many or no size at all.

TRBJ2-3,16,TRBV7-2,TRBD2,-,TGTGCCAGCAGCTTTATAGCGGGGGGGCGAGGGGATACGCAGTATTTT,CASSFIAGGRGDTQYF
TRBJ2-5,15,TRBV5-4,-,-,TGTGCCAGCAGGTCAGGCGGGGATAGGATAGAGACCCAGTACTTC,CASRSGGDRIETQYF
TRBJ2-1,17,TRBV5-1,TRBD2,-,TGCGCCAGCAGCCTCCTCGGGGCGGGAGCTTCCTACAATGAGCAGTTCTTC,CASSLLGAGASYNEQFF
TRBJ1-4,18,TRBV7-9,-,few,TGTGCCAGCAGCAAACCGGGACTCGACCATGCAACTAATGAAAAACTGTTTTTT,CASSKPGLDHATNEKLFF
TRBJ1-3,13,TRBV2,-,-,TGTGCCAGCAATACAGGGCCTGGAAACACCATATATTTT,CASNTGPGNTIYF
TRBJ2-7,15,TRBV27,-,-,TGTGCCAGCAGCCTTGCAGGGAGGGGGGACTACGAGCAGTACTTC,CASSLAGRGDYEQYF
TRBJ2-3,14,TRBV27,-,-,TGTGCCAGCAGTTTCATCCGAGGCGCGGATACGCAGTATTTT,CASSFIRGADTQYF
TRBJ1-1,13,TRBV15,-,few,TGTGCCACCAGCAGAGACCAGAACACTGAAGCTTTCTTT,CATSRDQNTEAFF
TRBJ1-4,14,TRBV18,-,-,TGTGCCAGCTCATCAGGGGCAACTAATGAAAAACTGTTTTTT,CASSSGATNEKLFF
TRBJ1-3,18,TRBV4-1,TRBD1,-,TGCGCCAGCAGCCAGGCCCTGACAGGGGGCGCACGCCGAAACACCATATATTTT,CASSQALTGGARRNTIYF
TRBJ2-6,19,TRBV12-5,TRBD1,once,TGTGCTAGTGGTCTTCCTCCGGGACAGGATAGCTCTGGGGCCAACGTCCTGACTTTC,CASGLPPGQDSSGANVLTF
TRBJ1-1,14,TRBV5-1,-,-,TGCGCCAGCAGCTTACAGAGTTCCAACACTGAAGCTTTCTTT,CASSLQSSNTEAFF
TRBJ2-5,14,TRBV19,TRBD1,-,TGTGCCAGTAGTATAGAGGGACAGGGGGAGACCCAGTACTTC,CASSIEGQGETQYF
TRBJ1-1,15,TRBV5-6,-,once,TGTGCCAGCAGCGGAGGGTGGTTCCCTGGAACTGAAGCTTTCTTT,CASSGGWFPGTEAFF
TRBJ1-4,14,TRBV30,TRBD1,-,TGTGCCTGTGTCCTACAGGGGGCGAGCGAAAAACTGTTTTTT,CACVLQGASEKLFF
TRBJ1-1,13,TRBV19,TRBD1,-,TGTGCCAGTTCAGGGGGCTTGGGCACTGAAGCTTTCTTT,CASSGGLGTEAFF
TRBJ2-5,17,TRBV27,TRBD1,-,TGTGCCAGCAGTTTACGGGGACGGACAGGGGGCGAAAAGACCCAGTACTTC,CASSLRGRTGGEKTQYF
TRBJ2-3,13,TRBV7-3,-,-,TGTGCCAGCAGCCGACCAGGGACAGATACGCAGTATTTT,CASSRPGTDTQYF
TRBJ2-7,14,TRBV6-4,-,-,TGTGCCAGAACCCTCGAGCGGGCCCCCTACGAGCAGTACTTC,CARTLERAPYEQYF
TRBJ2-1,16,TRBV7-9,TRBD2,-,TGTGCCAGCAGCAAGATACTAGCGGGGCGATACAATGAGCAGTTCTTC,CASSKILAGRYNEQFF
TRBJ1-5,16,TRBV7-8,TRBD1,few,TGTGCCAGCAGCCCCGGACAGGGGGTAAGCAATCAGCCCCAGCATTTT,CASSPGQGVSNQPQHF
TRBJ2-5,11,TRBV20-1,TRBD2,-,TGCAGCGGGGGGGGTCTGGGGACCCAGTACTTC,CSGGGLGTQYF
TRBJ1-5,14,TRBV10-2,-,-,TGCGCCAGCAGTGAGCCGGCTAGAGGCCAGCCCCAGCATTTT,CASSEPARGQPQHF
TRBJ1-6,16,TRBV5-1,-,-,TGCGCCAGCAGCTTGGGACCGGAGGCTCACAATTCACCCCTCCACTTT,CASSLGPEAHNSPLHF
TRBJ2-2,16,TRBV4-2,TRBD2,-,TGTGCCAGCAGCAGCGCTAGCGGGGGCGGAATCGGGGAGCTGTTTTTT,CASSSASGGGIGELFF
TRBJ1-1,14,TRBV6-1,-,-,TGTGCCAGCAGTGATTGGAGGGGGAACACTGAAGCTTTCTTT,CASSDWRGNTEAFF
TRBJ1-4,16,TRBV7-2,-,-,TGTGCCAGCAGCCCCCATGAGACTGCCACTAATGAAAAACTGTTTTTT,CASSPHETATNEKLFF
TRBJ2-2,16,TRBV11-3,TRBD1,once,TGTGCCAGCAGCTTAGAGGGACAGCTTAACACCGGGGAGCTGTTTTTT,CASSLEGQLNTGELFF
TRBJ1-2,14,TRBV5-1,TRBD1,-,TGCGCCAGCAGCTCCCAGACAGGGGGCTATGGCTACACCTTC,CASSSQTGGYGYTF
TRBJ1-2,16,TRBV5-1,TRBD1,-,TGCGCCAGCAGCTTACAACAGGGGGGAGCTAACTATGGCTACACCTTC,CASSLQQGGANYGYTF
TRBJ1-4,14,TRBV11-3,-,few,TGTGCCAGCAGCTTAGATCTGACAGTTGAAAAACTGTTTTTT,CASSLDLTVEKLFF
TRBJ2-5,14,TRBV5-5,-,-,TGTGCCAGCAGCCCCCGCAGGGCTCAAGAGACCCAGTACTTC,CASSPRRAQETQYF
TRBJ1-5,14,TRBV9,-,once,TGTGCCAGCAGCGTAGCTTCGGGGGACCAGCCCCAGCATTTT,CASSVASGDQPQHF
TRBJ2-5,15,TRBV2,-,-,TGTGCCAGCAGTGATCATGCGGCGGGCCAAGAGACCCAGTACTTC,CASSDHAAGQETQYF
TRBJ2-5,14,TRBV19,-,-,TGTGCCAGTAGTATGAACGGGGGACGCGAGACCCAGTACTTC,CASSMNGGRETQYF